The 28 T cell receptor beta chains presented below share a single source sample, sequenced in a study of Ad26.COV2.S vaccination and SARS-CoV-2 variants (dated by TCRdb to the early 2020s). The treatment or condition label for this specimen denotes: around 19 received Ad26.COV2.S at low or high dose, single or two shots; roughly 5 received placebo; per-sample allocation not given. For vaccine and placebo recipients, repertoires were sequenced using samples collected on day 63 after the first injection. The receptor library was made with the immunoSEQ multiplex PCR assay. The clones in this table, taken by TCRdb from immuneACCESS, are in-frame only. Not every clone is retained; where verified, under half of the shortfall comes from an unresolved V gene, and the cause of the rest is unknown. Counted in this sample were about 330,000 clones; approximately 87% of them appeared once. Around 5.5% of the sample belongs to the ten largest clones.

Sequencing was performed on peripheral blood, taken in a trial of Ad26.COV2.S vaccine versus placebo. The receptors shown here come from a person between 18 and 59 years old who received the Ad26.COV2.S COVID-19 vaccine or a placebo.

This sequence joins TRBV27 and TRBJ2-3; the match to TRBD1 covers 8 bases. CDR3 length: 15 amino acids. Germline V gene sequence: CDR1 MNHEY, CDR2 SMNVEV (reference sequence). Unmatched junction bases numbered 8, after V lost 5 bases and J lost 4 bases. The CDR3 DNA reads as TGTGCCAGCAGTCCCACGGACAGGGACCCAGATACGCAGTATTTT. It translates to CASSPTDRDPDTQYF.

A single count supports this clone. The gene calls are TRBV7-2 and TRBJ1-1; D is ambiguous. Germline V gene lookup returns CDR1 SGHTA and CDR2 FQGNSA. The CDR3 sequence is 15 residues long. V was trimmed by 2 bases and J by 4 bases, leaving 14 bases between them. For the CDR3, the DNA is TGTGCCAGCAGCTTAAGTGTCGCTTTGGGCACTGAAGCTTTCTTT. This sequence encodes CASSLSVALGTEAFF.

V gene TRBV9 combines with J gene TRBJ1-6, with 7 bases aligning to TRBD1. Germline lookup yields CDR1 SGDLS and CDR2 YYNGEE. Losses at the gene ends were 2 bases for V and 7 bases for J; bases not matched to a gene: 6. This CDR3 contains 15 residues. CDR3 in amino acids: CASSVRSGGNSPLHF. The CDR3 bases are TGTGCCAGCAGCGTCCGGTCAGGGGGGAATTCACCCCTCCACTTT. Based on the CDR3 plus reference TRBV9 and TRBJ1-6, the full variable domain is DSGVTQTPKHLITATGQRVTLRCSPRSGDLSVYWYQQSLDQGLQFLIQYYNGEERAKGNILERFSAQQFPDLHSELNLSSLELGDSALYFCASSVRSGGNSPLHFGNGTRLTVT.

The chain combines TRBV7-3 with TRBJ2-1, with 9 bases that match TRBD2. The V gene end was trimmed by 1 base and the J gene end by 10 bases; junction bases not matched to a gene: 8. CDR1 and CDR2 (germline): SGHTA, FQGTGA. The CDR3 extends over 15 amino acids. CDR3 loop: CASSLSAGGDIEQFF. The CDR3 nucleotides read TGTGCCAGCAGCTTAAGTGCGGGAGGGGATATAGAGCAGTTCTTC. Using reference TRBV7-3 and TRBJ2-1 for the parts outside the CDR3, the full variable domain is GAGVSQTPSNKVTEKGKYVELRCDPISGHTALYWYRQSLGQGPEFLIYFQGTGAADDSGLPNDRFFAVRPEGSVSTLKIQRTERGDSAVYLCASSLSAGGDIEQFFGPGTRLTVL.

CDR3 DNA sequence: TGTGCCAGCAGCACCCGAGGGGGGGTCACTGAAGCTTTCTTT. Translation gives CASSTRGGVTEAFF. The chain has TRBV9 and TRBJ1-1; tentative D call: TRBD1 (6 bases). V lost 4 bases and J 4 bases, leaving 14 bases between the germline ends. CDR3 length: 14 residues. CDR1 and CDR2 from the germline V gene are SGDLS and YYNGEE.

This chain joins TRBV12-3 or TRBV12-4 and TRBJ1-1, with D possibly being TRBD1 (6 bases). V gave up 6 bases and J gave up 8 bases, with 7 bases separating them. The CDR3 extends over 10 amino acids. DNA of the CDR3: TGTGCCAGCAGGGGGACAGAAGCTTTCTTT. It encodes CASRGTEAFF.

The rearrangement joins TRBV6-2 or TRBV6-3 to TRBJ1-3; TRBD1 might be the D (6 bases). The CDR3 covers 17 residues. V lost 0 bases and J lost 4, with 16 bases in between. Germline values: CDR1 MNHEY, CDR2 SVGEGT. The CDR3 protein is CASSYSLPGTYGNTIYF. In DNA form, the CDR3 reads TGTGCCAGCAGTTACTCCCTTCCGGGGACATACGGAAACACCATATATTTT.

The chain joins TRBV7-9 to TRBJ1-2; D is possibly TRBD1 (6 bases). CDR1 is SEHNR, CDR2 FQNEAQ, per germline (reference sequence). Trimming pared 5 bases from V and 7 bases from J, leaving 20 bases between. CDR3 length equals 15 residues. The CDR3 DNA is TGTGCCAGCAGCCCAAGCCGTTTGGGGGCTGGTGGCTACACCTTC. Protein product: CASSPSRLGAGGYTF. The full variable domain, in which reference TRBV7-9 and TRBJ1-2 provide the parts outside the CDR3, is DTGVSQNPRHKITKRGQNVTFRCDPISEHNRLYWYRQTLGQGPEFLTYFQNEAQLEKSRLLSDRFSAERPKGSFSTLEIQRTEQGDSAMYLCASSPSRLGAGGYTFGSGTRLTVV.

The table lists this clone with a count of one. The chain couples TRBV5-6 to TRBJ1-2; the match to TRBD1 covers 7 bases. V shed 2 bases and J 5 bases; nucleotides not matched to a gene: 12. This CDR3 comprises 16 residues. Germline V gene sequence: CDR1 SGHDT, CDR2 YYEEEE. As DNA, the CDR3 is TGTGCCAGCAGCTTCACTGACAGGGAAGTTGAATATGGCTACACCTTC. Residues: CASSFTDREVEYGYTF.

The chain carries TRBV28 and TRBJ1-2; D not resolved. This CDR3 region has 14 residues. Trimming removed 6 bases from V and 4 bases from J, with 15 bases in between. CDR1 is MDHEN and CDR2 is SYDVKM in the germline V gene. The CDR3 DNA follows: TGTGCCAGCAGCACCCCCGGGAGGGCCTATGGCTACACCTTC. This translates into CASSTPGRAYGYTF.

This chain uses TRBV3-1 (or the pseudogene TRBV3-2) with TRBJ2-7, with TRBD2 matching over 8 bases. Looked up from germline, CDR1 is LGHDT and CDR2 is YNNKEL (reference sequence). With V trimmed by 0 bases and J by 4 bases, 11 bases remained unmatched. CDR3 length: 17 residues. The CDR3 region has the DNA TGTGCCAGCAGCCAAGAAGGGACGCGGACTAGCTCTTACGAGCAGTACTTC. This gives the protein CASSQEGTRTSSYEQYF.

This clone was found a few times. J is TRBJ1-5 and V is TRBV21-1. TRBV21-1 represents a pseudogene. There are 17 residues in the CDR3. CDR3 in DNA: TGTGCCAGCAGCAAATGTAACGGGGGATATCCGGATCAGCCCCAGCATTTT. Translated, it gives CASSKCNGGYPDQPQHF.

The chain links TRBV28 to TRBJ1-5; D perhaps matches TRBD1 (5 bases). This CDR3 has 19 amino acids. Germline CDR1 is MDHEN and CDR2 is SYDVKM. Trimming cost V 3 bases and J 6 bases, with 27 bases left between them. For the CDR3, the DNA is TGTGCCAGCAGTTTTGTATCTTCAGGGTTTTCTTTCCGCAGTCAGCCCCAGCATTTT. Its translation: CASSFVSSGFSFRSQPQHF.

This chain joins TRBV18 and TRBJ2-2; a weak D match, TRBD2 (5 bases). This CDR3 has 15 residues. CDR1 and CDR2 from the germline V gene are KGHSH and LQKENI. V lost 3 bases, J lost 0 bases, and 8 bases lay in between. CDR3 sequence: CASSPQRANTGELFF. The CDR3 region has the DNA TGTGCCAGCTCACCCCAGAGGGCGAACACCGGGGAGCTGTTTTTT.

J is TRBJ1-3 and V is TRBV7-2; D ambiguous. Germline V lookup: CDR1 SGHTA, CDR2 FQGNSA. Between the trimmed V and J ends, which lost 2 bases and 0 bases, there was a span of 11 bases. The CDR3 spans 16 residues. CDR3 sequence: CASSLISASSGNTIYF. CDR3 DNA sequence: TGTGCCAGCAGCTTAATATCCGCGAGCTCTGGAAACACCATATATTTT.

The rearrangement uses TRBV19 and TRBJ1-2; 10 bases map to TRBD1. The germline V gene has CDR1 LNHDA and CDR2 SQIVND (reference sequence). Trimming took 5 bases from V and 5 from J; bases not matched to a gene: 5. The CDR3 sequence is 14 residues long. The CDR3 reads CASSGQGVDYGYTF. The CDR3 DNA reads as TGTGCCAGTAGTGGACAGGGGGTAGATTATGGCTACACCTTC.

CDR3 nucleotides: TGTGCCAGCCGAATAATGGGAGCGTACGAGCAGTACTTC. Protein product: CASRIMGAYEQYF. The chain employs TRBV2 and TRBJ2-7; perhaps TRBD2 as D (5 bases). The CDR3 length is 13 residues. Trimming cost V 8 bases and J 4 bases, with 15 bases left between them. Germline loops: CDR1 SNHLY, CDR2 FYNNEI. The variable domain in full, with the rest retrieved from reference TRBV2 and TRBJ2-7, is EPEVTQTPSHQVTQMGQEVILRCVPISNHLYFYWYRQILGQKVEFLVSFYNNEISEKSEIFDDQFSVERPDGSNFTLKIRSTKLEDSAMYFCASRIMGAYEQYFGPGTRLTVT.

The chain links TRBV5-1 to TRBJ2-1; TRBD2 matches 8 bases. The V segment lost 3 bases and the J segment 10 bases; nucleotides outside the gene matches: 12. This CDR3 has 15 residues. Germline-derived CDR1 and CDR2 are SGHRS and YFSETQ. CDR3 loop: CASSWGTREWVEQFF. CDR3 nucleotides: TGCGCCAGCAGCTGGGGGACTAGAGAGTGGGTAGAGCAGTTCTTC.

The chain joins TRBV9 to TRBJ1-1; 7 nucleotides match TRBD1. Germline V lookup: CDR1 SGDLS, CDR2 YYNGEE. There are 14 residues in the CDR3. V lost 0 bases to trimming and J lost 9 bases; unmatched junction nucleotides: 8. CDR3 sequence (DNA): TGTGCCAGCAGCGTAGGGGGGACAGTCAGCCAAGCTTTCTTT. This sequence encodes CASSVGGTVSQAFF. Full variable domain (remainder filled in from reference TRBV9 and TRBJ1-1): DSGVTQTPKHLITATGQRVTLRCSPRSGDLSVYWYQQSLDQGLQFLIQYYNGEERAKGNILERFSAQQFPDLHSELNLSSLELGDSALYFCASSVGGTVSQAFFGQGTRLTVV.

The chain uses TRBV7-6 and TRBJ2-1, with TRBD2 matching 13 bases. Germline CDR1 is SGHVS and CDR2 is FNYEAQ. The CDR3 is 15 residues long. Losses at the gene ends were 5 bases for V and 4 bases for J; bases not matched to a gene: 2. This chain's CDR3 is CASSRTSGSYNEQFF. CDR3 sequence (DNA): TGTGCCAGCAGCCGGACTAGCGGGAGTTACAATGAGCAGTTCTTC.

The gene calls are TRBV25-1 and TRBJ1-2, with D possibly TRBD1 on 5 matching bases. Germline V gene lookup returns CDR1 MGHDK and CDR2 SYGVNS. The CDR3 has 13 amino acids. Trimming took off 4 bases at V and 8 bases at J, with 14 bases between the two ends. For the CDR3, the DNA is TGTGCCAGCAGTGGGGCAGGGAGAAGAGGCTACACCTTC. It specifies CASSGAGRRGYTF.

The chain employs TRBV27 and TRBJ1-5; D might be TRBD1 (5 bases). Trimming removed 3 bases from V and 0 bases from J, with 12 bases in between. The CDR3 spans 16 residues. Germline V gene lookup returns CDR1 MNHEY and CDR2 SMNVEV (reference sequence). CDR3 nucleotide sequence: TGTGCCAGCAGTTTGGCGGGGCTCTATAGCAATCAGCCCCAGCATTTT. Protein product: CASSLAGLYSNQPQHF.

This chain joins TRBV4-1 and TRBJ2-5; 13 bases align to TRBD2. CDR1 is MGHRA and CDR2 is YSYEKL in the germline V gene. The CDR3 covers 16 residues. Trimming took 1 base from V and 1 from J; bases not matched to a gene: 0. The CDR3 loop reads CASSQGLAGGQETQYF. The CDR3 bases are TGCGCCAGCAGCCAAGGACTAGCGGGAGGCCAAGAGACCCAGTACTTC.

This clone was seen only once. The V call is TRBV12-3 or TRBV12-4, the J call TRBJ1-1; D not resolved. This CDR3 has 13 residues. Between the trimmed V and J ends, which lost 3 bases and 6 bases, there was a span of 11 bases. In DNA, the CDR3 is TGTGCCAGCAGTTTGGGGAAACCCTCTGAAGCTTTCTTT. Its translation is CASSLGKPSEAFF.

The chain uses TRBV11-3 and TRBJ2-2, with D unclear. Germline CDR1 is SGHNT and CDR2 is YENEEA. The CDR3 has 15 amino acids. V dropped 5 bases and J dropped 7 bases, with 17 bases sitting between them. CDR3: CASSQAPLSGGELFF. The CDR3 coding sequence is TGTGCCAGCAGCCAAGCCCCCTTAAGTGGCGGGGAGCTGTTTTTT.

The rearrangement joins TRBV6-2 or TRBV6-3 to TRBJ1-5, with 7 bases that match TRBD1. The CDR3 is 15 amino acids. Germline values: CDR1 MNHEY, CDR2 SVGEGT. V dropped 6 bases and J dropped 2; count of bases not matched to a gene: 7. The CDR3 coding sequence is TGTGCCAGCAGCCTTACAGGGGATCGCAATCAGCCCCAGCATTTT. The encoded protein is CASSLTGDRNQPQHF.

The rearrangement joins TRBV7-2 to TRBJ2-1; tentatively, D is TRBD2 (5 bases). The CDR3 runs 13 residues. From germline, CDR1 is SGHTA and CDR2 FQGNSA. V was trimmed by 4 bases and J by 9 bases, leaving 13 bases between them. In DNA, the CDR3 is TGTGCCAGCAGCTCGACCTCCGGGATTGAGCAGTTCTTC. Amino acid sequence: CASSSTSGIEQFF. Using reference TRBV7-2 and TRBJ2-1 for the parts outside the CDR3, the full variable domain is GAGVSQSPSNKVTEKGKDVELRCDPISGHTALYWYRQSLGQGLEFLIYFQGNSAPDKSGLPSDRFSAERTGGSVSTLTIQRTQQEDSAVYLCASSSTSGIEQFFGPGTRLTVL.

This clone has just one count. The J gene is TRBJ2-2, the V gene TRBV19, with D unresolved. V was clipped by 1 base and J by 2 bases, with 8 bases between them. This CDR3 region has 15 residues. The germline CDR1 and CDR2 sequences are LNHDA and SQIVND (reference sequence). The DNA of the CDR3 is TGTGCCAGTAGTATAGGCAGGCCCAACACCGGGGAGCTGTTTTTT. Encoded protein: CASSIGRPNTGELFF.